This T cell receptor (beta chain) originates from a study of blood T cells in healthy people across ages. Findings and limits, study-wide: Without sorted subsets, naive and antigen-experienced compartments could not be conclusively compared.

Using a J-beta primer mix together with a sample-barcoded 5' primer, a second PCR was run for roughly 6 to 11 cycles. TCRdb fed the 5' RACE reads into MiXCR, producing one record per CDR3 protein. The top ten hold about 11% of the sample, which has approximately 1.5 million distinct CDR3 sequences, about 35% seen once. This clonotype has only a few counts. No antigen is known for it. The specimen was blood. This clonotype was obtained from a woman in her 30s in good health.

The chain's CDR3 is CASSLLQGGTEAFF. Here the CDR3 DNA reads TGTGCCAGCAGTTTACTTCAGGGAGGAACTGAAGCTTTCTTT. J is TRBJ1-1 and V is TRBV27; D may be TRBD1 (5 bases). The germline V gene encodes CDR1 MNHEY and CDR2 SMNVEV (reference sequence). V lost 2 bases and J 5 bases, leaving 12 bases between the germline ends. The CDR3 is made up of 14 amino acids.